This T cell receptor (beta chain) emerged from a study of cytomegalovirus exposure and HLA in healthy donors. Whole-study findings and limits: In a later analysis, TCR association rates varied by HLA locus: DRB1 most, HLA-C fewest.

On this clone itself: The target antigen is unknown.

V was pared by 5 bases and J by 2 bases, with 3 bases between. The germline gives CDR1 SEHNR, CDR2 FQNEAQ (reference sequence). This CDR3 region has 11 residues. The PCR contained 60 Vbeta and 13 Jbeta primers. Clones were read by immunoSEQ multiplex PCR, and TCRdb kept only the in-frame ones, dropping some. The sample contains 110,000 to 150,000 clones, more than 80% of which appear only once. This chain links TRBV7-9 with TRBJ2-5; no firm D call. The receptor was derived from a woman in her forties in good health and CMV-seropositive. Sequencing input: PBMCs. This chain's CDR3 is CASSLQETQYF. CDR3 sequence (DNA): TGTGCCAGCAGCCTACAAGAGACCCAGTACTTC.